This T cell receptor beta chain was captured by sequencing in a study of T cell changes during pregnancy in multiple sclerosis. The germline gives CDR1 SNHLY, CDR2 FYNNEI. After removal of 6 bases from V and 1 base from J, the junction contained 3 bases not matched to a gene. CDR3 length: 14 amino acids. The data were produced by immunoSEQ multiplex PCR, yet TCRdb's version contains in-frame clones alone and is incomplete. The top ten clones hold roughly an eighth of a sample with about 13,000 clones, around 90% of them seen once. The rearrangement uses TRBV2 and TRBJ2-5; 9 bases match TRBD2. Sequenced material: CD8+ T cells from peripheral blood mononuclear cells, taken after pregnancy. The receptor was isolated from a female donor in good health, enrolled as a control in a pregnancy study. The CDR3 region is CASSLAGTQETQYF. The CDR3 coding sequence is TGTGCCAGCAGCCTAGCGGGGACCCAAGAGACCCAGTACTTC.